A selection of T cell receptor beta chains follows, all from one sample in a study of shared clonotypes between healthy human individuals. Sequencing used immunoSEQ multiplex PCR; TCRdb keeps in-frame clones, though not all of them. The sample has around 1.9 million clones, 93% seen once; the top ten hold around 1.7%. The sequenced material came from naive CD8+ T cells from PBMCs. These receptors came from a man aged 18-30 years in good health. Some clones in this sample may be carry-over from other donors' samples. The CDR3 runs from the conserved cysteine through the conserved F or W.

v_call | cdr3_aa
TRBV2 | CASSERKRTEAFF
TRBV29-1 | CSVVGTGVFGLDTEAFF
TRBV7-6 | CASSLGGDYEQYF
TRBV7-9 | CASSPGGGGNTEAFF
TRBV27 | CASRETGEAQPQHF
TRBV11-1 | CASSPTTRVMNTEAFF
TRBV28 | CASGSAGGPYTGELFF
TRBV27 | CASSFFGLAGTLSTDTQYF
TRBV27 | CASSPEWNQPQHF
TRBV29-1 | CSVASGGDYGYTF
TRBV7-9 | CASSFSPGGTEFF
TRBV5-1 | CASSAGTEAFF
TRBV29-1 | CSVEVAYEQYF
TRBV6-5 | CASTHVRGSEYF
TRBV25-1 | CASSEGWRDPTGELFF
TRBV25-1 | CASSGNTIYF
TRBV27 | CASSERGRSDTQYF
TRBV19 | CASRSAGRHGSNQPQHF
TRBV4-1 | CASSQVGDTIYF
TRBV30 | CAWSTSGPYEQYF
TRBV11-2 | CASSSRGLREGGNEQFF
TRBV5-8 | CASSFNGRAGEEQYF
TRBV5-1 | CASSTGANNEQFF
TRBV27 | CASSILGGNEKLFF
TRBV27 | CASRPATANTGELFF
TRBV27 | CASSLSLGTGVGQPQHF
TRBV4-3 | CASSQDRQGAGNEQFF
TRBV14 | CASSLIAGGPGEQYF
TRBV13 | CASSLLRAEAFF
TRBV7-9 | CASRPGILTGELFF
TRBV2 | CASRGDEAFF
TRBV28 | CASSPFNGRGETQYF
TRBV4-1 | CASSQDWVSWTDTQYF
TRBV4-3 | CASSQELGSDRGRPFGSYEQYF
TRBV27 | CASKVGLAGYEQYF
TRBV5-1 | CASSLAVESSYNEQFF
TRBV7-3 | CASSRAGTGERDTQYF
TRBV7-9 | CASSLYDREQKLFF
TRBV11-2 | CASSYVSSGNTIYF
TRBV5-1 | CASSFLDSSYEQYF
TRBV10-2 | CASAGTSGRNEQFF
TRBV13 | CASSHSTSGYNEQFF
TRBV5-5 | CASSPGPTYYEQYF
TRBV28 | CASSPPMGARNTEAFF
TRBV9 | CASSSRVFGQGAGNTIYF
TRBV29-1 | CSVLRHYEQYF
TRBV7-9 | CASRSPRESPGELFF
TRBV11-2 | CASSLLGAGGPGNEQFF
TRBV28 | CASSLSLWVSSYNEQFF
TRBV6-5 | CASSYYRGTQETQYF
TRBV6-5 | CASSYSTGGYGYTF
TRBV6-6 | CASSSLAGALNEQFF
TRBV5-4 | CASSIHRGGEAGELFF
TRBV9 | CASSQPRASGEQETQYF
TRBV4-3 | CASSPGRGQQFF
TRBV19 | CASSPVSGGPYNEQFF
TRBV7-3 | CASSSLLGDTQYF
TRBV7-8 | CASTTTEGVSGELFF
TRBV6-5 | CASRPTGLTEAFF
TRBV7-9 | CASSSPLKGEQYF